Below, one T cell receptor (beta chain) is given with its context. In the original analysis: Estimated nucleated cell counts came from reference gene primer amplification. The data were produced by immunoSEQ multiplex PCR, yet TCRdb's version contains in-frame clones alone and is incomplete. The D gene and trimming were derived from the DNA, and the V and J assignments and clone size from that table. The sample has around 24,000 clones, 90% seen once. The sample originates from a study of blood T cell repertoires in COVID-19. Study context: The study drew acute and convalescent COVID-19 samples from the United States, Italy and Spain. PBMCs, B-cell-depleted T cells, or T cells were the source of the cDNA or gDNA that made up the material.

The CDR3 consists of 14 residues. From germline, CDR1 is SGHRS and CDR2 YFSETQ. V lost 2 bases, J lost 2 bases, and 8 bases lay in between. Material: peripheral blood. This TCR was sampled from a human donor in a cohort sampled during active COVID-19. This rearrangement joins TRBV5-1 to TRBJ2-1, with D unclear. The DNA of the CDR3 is TGCGCCAGCAGCTTTCCCAGTACCTACAATGAGCAGTTCTTC. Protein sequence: CASSFPSTYNEQFF.